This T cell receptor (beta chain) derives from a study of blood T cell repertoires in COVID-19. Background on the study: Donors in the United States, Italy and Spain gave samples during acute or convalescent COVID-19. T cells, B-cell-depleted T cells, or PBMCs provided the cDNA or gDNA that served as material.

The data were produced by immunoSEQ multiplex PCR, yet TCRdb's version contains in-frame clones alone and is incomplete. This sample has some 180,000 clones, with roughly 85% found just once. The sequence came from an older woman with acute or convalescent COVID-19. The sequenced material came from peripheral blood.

DNA for the CDR3: TGTGCCAGCAGCCTGCTTCAGGGTCTCAATCAGCCCCAGCATTTT. It translates to CASSLLQGLNQPQHF. The chain joins TRBV2 to TRBJ1-5, with a tentative D call TRBD1 (5 bases). The CDR3 contains 15 residues. Trimming left V 6 bases short and J 3 bases short, with 15 bases between. CDR1 SNHLY and CDR2 FYNNEI come from the germline V gene.